The 11 T cell receptor beta chains listed next were all sequenced from one sample in a study of CD8 T cells in cerebrospinal fluid in Alzheimer's disease. TCRdb reprocessed the 10x single-cell sequencing reads and stores each CDR3 protein as one record, lacking DNA. Listed are approximately 1,000 distinct CDR3 sequences; about 8% falls within the top ten. Sequencing input: cerebrospinal fluid. The receptors here all came from a human donor in good health.

By frequency, this clonotype is medium-sized. The rearrangement uses TRBV6-5 and TRBJ2-5. Germline V CDR1 and CDR2: MNHEY, SVGAGI. CDR3 length: 15 amino acids. CDR3 protein: CASSPMNSLKETQYF.

According to its frequency, this clonotype is large. The J gene is TRBJ1-1, the V gene TRBV7-9; TCRdb designates TRBD1, a call that cannot be tested without DNA. In germline, CDR1 is SEHNR, CDR2 FQNEAQ (reference sequence). This CDR3 region has 13 residues. The chain's CDR3 is CASSRGAATEAFF.

Measured by frequency, this clonotype is medium-sized (0.01 to 0.1%). The V call is TRBV2, the J call TRBJ1-5; TCRdb names TRBD1, which stays unverified in the absence of DNA. The V gene's germline CDR1 is SNHLY and CDR2 FYNNEI. The CDR3 contains 14 residues. The CDR3 sequence: CASRGTGGNQPQHF. Full variable domain (rest looked up from reference TRBV2 and TRBJ1-5): EPEVTQTPSHQVTQMGQEVILRCVPISNHLYFYWYRQILGQKVEFLVSFYNNEISEKSEIFDDQFSVERPDGSNFTLKIRSTKLEDSAMYFCASRGTGGNQPQHFGDGTRLSIL.

Its frequency marks this clonotype as medium-sized. The chain uses TRBV29-1 and TRBJ2-3; TCRdb returns TRBD2, unconfirmable since there is no DNA. Germline CDR1 SQVTM, CDR2 ANQGSEA. This CDR3 has 14 amino acids. CDR3: CSAAGGKGSDTQYF.

By frequency, this clonotype registers medium-sized. This chain links TRBV7-8 with TRBJ2-6. Germline V gene sequence: CDR1 SGHVS, CDR2 FQNEAQ. The CDR3 has 14 amino acids. The CDR3 sequence is CASSSGSGANVLTF.

Judged by frequency, this clonotype is large. The chain links TRBV20-1 to TRBJ2-3; TCRdb picks TRBD1, but there is no DNA to check that call. Per germline, CDR1 DFQATT and CDR2 SNEGSKA (reference sequence). CDR3 size: 13 residues. The CDR3 loop is CSARTGVKGTQYF.

The chain has TRBV20-1 and TRBJ2-7; the D call from TCRdb, TRBD2, cannot be confirmed without DNA. This CDR3 has 13 residues. Germline V gene data show CDR1 as DFQATT and CDR2 as SNEGSKA (reference sequence). CDR3 sequence: CSARTSGGYEQYF.

Considering frequency, this clonotype is medium-sized (0.01 to 0.1%). This chain connects TRBV5-1 to TRBJ2-6; the TCRdb D gene call, TRBD2, has no DNA to confirm it. Germline values: CDR1 SGHRS, CDR2 YFSETQ. This CDR3 has 19 residues. CDR3 loop: CASSSSGGNPGNGANVLTF.

This clonotype is classed as medium-sized by frequency. V usage is TRBV4-1 and J usage is TRBJ1-1. CDR1 and CDR2 (germline): MGHRA, YSYEKL. CDR3 length: 14 amino acids. CDR3 residues: CASSQDRLNTEAFF.

V gene TRBV7-3 combines with J gene TRBJ2-6. Germline V gene lookup returns CDR1 SGHTA and CDR2 FQGTGA. This CDR3 is built from 16 residues. CDR3 sequence: CASSPVGISGANVLTF.

In terms of frequency, this clonotype is large. V and J are TRBV10-3 and TRBJ2-1; TCRdb calls TRBD1, which cannot be checked without DNA. The CDR3 length is 14 residues. Germline CDR1 is ENHRY and CDR2 is SYGVKD. The CDR3 reads CAISELTGPHEQFF.